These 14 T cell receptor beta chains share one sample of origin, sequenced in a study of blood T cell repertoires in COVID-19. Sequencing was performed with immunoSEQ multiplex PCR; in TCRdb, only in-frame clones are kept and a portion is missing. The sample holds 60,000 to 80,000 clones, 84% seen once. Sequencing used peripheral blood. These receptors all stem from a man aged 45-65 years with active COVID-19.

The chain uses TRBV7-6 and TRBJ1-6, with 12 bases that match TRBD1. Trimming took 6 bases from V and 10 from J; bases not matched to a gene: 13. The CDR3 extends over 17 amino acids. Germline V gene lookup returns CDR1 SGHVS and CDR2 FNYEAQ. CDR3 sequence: CASSHTPGQGAGSPLHF. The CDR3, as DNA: TGTGCCAGCAGTCATACCCCGGGACAGGGGGCGGGATCACCCCTCCACTTT.

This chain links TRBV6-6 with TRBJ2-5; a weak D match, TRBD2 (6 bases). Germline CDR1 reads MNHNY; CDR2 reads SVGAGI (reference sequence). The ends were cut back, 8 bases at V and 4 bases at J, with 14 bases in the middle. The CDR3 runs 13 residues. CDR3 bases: TGTGCCAGCGCAAGGGCGGGACCAGAGACCCAGTACTTC. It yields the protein CASARAGPETQYF.

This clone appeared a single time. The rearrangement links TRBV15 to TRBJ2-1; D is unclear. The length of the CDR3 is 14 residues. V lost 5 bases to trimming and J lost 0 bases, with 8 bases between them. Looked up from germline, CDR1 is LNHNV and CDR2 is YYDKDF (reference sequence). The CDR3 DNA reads TGTGCCACCAGCGAGTCAAGCTCCTACAATGAGCAGTTCTTC. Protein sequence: CATSESSSYNEQFF.

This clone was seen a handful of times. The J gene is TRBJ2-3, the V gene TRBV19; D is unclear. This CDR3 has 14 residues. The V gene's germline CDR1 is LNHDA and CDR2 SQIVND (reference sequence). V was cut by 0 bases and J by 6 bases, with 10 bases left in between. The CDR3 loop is CASSIEASGDTQYF. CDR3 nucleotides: TGTGCCAGTAGTATAGAGGCCTCCGGGGATACGCAGTATTTT.

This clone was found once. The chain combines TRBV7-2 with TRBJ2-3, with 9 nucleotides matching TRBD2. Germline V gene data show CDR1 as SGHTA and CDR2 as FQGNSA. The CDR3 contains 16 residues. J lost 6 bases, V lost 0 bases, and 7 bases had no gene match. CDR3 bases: TGTGCCAGCAGCTTAGCGCGGGAGGGCCTAGAGGATACGCAGTATTTT. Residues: CASSLAREGLEDTQYF.

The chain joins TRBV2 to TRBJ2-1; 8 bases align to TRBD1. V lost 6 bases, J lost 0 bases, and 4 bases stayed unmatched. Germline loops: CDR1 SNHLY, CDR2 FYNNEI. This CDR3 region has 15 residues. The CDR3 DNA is TGTGCCAGCAGCGGACAGGGAAGCTCCTACAATGAGCAGTTCTTC. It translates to CASSGQGSSYNEQFF. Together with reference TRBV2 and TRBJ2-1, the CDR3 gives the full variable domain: EPEVTQTPSHQVTQMGQEVILRCVPISNHLYFYWYRQILGQKVEFLVSFYNNEISEKSEIFDDQFSVERPDGSNFTLKIRSTKLEDSAMYFCASSGQGSSYNEQFFGPGTRLTVL.

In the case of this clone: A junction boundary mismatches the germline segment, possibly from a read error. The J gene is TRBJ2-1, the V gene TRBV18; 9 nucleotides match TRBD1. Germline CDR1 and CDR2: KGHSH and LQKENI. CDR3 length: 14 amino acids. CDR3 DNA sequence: TGTGCCAGCTCATCGGGACAGGGCTACTATGAGCAGTTCTTC. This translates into CASSSGQGYYEQFF.

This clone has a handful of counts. CDR3 sequence: CASSPRVGGHSPLHF. The CDR3 region has the DNA TGTGCCAGCAGCCCCCGGGTCGGGGGGCATTCACCCCTCCACTTT. This rearrangement joins TRBV21-1 to TRBJ1-6. TRBV21-1 is designated a pseudogene. The CDR3 has 15 residues.

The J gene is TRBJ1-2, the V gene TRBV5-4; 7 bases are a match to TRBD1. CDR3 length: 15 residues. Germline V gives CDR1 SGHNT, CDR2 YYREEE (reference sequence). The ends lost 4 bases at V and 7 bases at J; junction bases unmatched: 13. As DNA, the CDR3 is TGTGCCAGCAGCCCCCTTATGGAGGGGGCCCGTGGCTACACCTTC. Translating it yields CASSPLMEGARGYTF.

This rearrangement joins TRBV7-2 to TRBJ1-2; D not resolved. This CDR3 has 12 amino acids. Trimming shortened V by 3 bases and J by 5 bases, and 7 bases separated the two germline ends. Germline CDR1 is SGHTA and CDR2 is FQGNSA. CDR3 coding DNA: TGTGCCAGCAGCTTCGGGTCGTATGGCTACACCTTC. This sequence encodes CASSFGSYGYTF.

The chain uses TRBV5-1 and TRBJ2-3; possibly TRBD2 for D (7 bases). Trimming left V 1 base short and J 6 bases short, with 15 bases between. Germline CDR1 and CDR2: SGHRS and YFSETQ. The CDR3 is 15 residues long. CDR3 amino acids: CASSLSGGARDTQYF. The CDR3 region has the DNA TGCGCCAGCAGCTTGTCTGGGGGGGCCCGTGATACGCAGTATTTT.

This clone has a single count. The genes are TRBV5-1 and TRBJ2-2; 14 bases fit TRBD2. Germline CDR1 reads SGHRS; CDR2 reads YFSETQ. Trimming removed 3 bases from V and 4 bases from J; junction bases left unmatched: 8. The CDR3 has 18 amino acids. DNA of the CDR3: TGCGCCAGCAGCTCGGGGTATGGACTAGCGGGAGGCACCGGGGAGCTGTTTTTT. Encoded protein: CASSSGYGLAGGTGELFF.

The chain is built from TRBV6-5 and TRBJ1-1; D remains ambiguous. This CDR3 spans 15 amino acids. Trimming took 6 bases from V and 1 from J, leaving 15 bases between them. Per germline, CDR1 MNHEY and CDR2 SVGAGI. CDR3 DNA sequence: TGTGCCAGCAGAGTAGCTGAAGCCTCGAACACTGAAGCTTTCTTT. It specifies CASRVAEASNTEAFF.

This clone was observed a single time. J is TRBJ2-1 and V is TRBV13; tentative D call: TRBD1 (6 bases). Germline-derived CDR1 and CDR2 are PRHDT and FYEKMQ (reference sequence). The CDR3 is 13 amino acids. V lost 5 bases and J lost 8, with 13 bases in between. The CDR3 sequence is CASSEARGDEQFF. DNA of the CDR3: TGTGCCAGCAGCGAGGCCAGGGGAGATGAGCAGTTCTTC.